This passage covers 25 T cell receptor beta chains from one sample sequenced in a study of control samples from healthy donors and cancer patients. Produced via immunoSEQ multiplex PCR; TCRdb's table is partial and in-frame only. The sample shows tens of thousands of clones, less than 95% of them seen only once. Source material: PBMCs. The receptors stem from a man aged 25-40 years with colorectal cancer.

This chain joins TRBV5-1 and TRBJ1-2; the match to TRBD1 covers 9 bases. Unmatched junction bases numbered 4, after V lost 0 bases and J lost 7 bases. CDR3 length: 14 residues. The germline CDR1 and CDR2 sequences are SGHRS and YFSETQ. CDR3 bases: TGCGCCAGCAGCTTGGGGGACAGGGATCGTGGCTACACCTTC. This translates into CASSLGDRDRGYTF.

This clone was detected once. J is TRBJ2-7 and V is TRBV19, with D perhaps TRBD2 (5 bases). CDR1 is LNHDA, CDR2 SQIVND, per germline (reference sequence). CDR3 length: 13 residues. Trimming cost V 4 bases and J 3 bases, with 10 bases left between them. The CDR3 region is CASSTGSGYEQYF. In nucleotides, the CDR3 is TGTGCCAGTAGTACGGGCAGCGGCTACGAGCAGTACTTC.

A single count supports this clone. The CDR3: CASSRGLQNNEKLFF. CDR3 nucleotides: TGTGCCAGCAGCCGAGGACTACAAAATAATGAAAAACTGTTTTTT. The V call is TRBV2, the J call TRBJ1-4; D not certain. The germline CDR1 and CDR2 sequences are SNHLY and FYNNEI. With 6 bases removed from V and 4 bases from J, the gap between germline ends came to 15 bases. There are 15 residues in the CDR3.

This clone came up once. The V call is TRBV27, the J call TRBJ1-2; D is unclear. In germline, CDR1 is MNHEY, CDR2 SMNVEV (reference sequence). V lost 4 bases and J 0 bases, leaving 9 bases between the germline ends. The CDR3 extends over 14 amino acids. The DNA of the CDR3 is TGTGCCAGCAGTTATCTAGGGCCTAACTATGGCTACACCTTC. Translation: CASSYLGPNYGYTF.

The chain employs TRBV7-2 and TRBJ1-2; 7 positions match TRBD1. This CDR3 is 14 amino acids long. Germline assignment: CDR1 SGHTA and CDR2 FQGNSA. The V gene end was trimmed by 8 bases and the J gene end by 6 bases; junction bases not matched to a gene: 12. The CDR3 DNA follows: TGTGCCAGCCGCCTCGATGACAGGGCAGATGGCTACACCTTC. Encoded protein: CASRLDDRADGYTF.

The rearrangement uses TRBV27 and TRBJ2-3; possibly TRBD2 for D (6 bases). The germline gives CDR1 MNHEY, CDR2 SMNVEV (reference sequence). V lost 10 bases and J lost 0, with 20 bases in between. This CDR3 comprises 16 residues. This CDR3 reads CATSQAMGTSTDTQYF. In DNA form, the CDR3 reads TGTGCCACATCTCAGGCTATGGGGACTAGCACAGATACGCAGTATTTT.

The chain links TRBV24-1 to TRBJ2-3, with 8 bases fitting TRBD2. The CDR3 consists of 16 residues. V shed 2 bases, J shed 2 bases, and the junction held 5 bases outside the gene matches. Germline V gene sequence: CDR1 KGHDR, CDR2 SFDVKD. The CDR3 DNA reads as TGTGCCACCAGTGATTGGGTAGCGGGGTCCACAGATACGCAGTATTTT. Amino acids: CATSDWVAGSTDTQYF.

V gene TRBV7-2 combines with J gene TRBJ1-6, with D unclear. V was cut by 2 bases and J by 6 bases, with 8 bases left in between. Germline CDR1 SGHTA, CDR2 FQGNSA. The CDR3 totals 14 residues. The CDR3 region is CASSLIRVNSPLHF. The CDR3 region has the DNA TGTGCCAGCAGCTTAATTAGGGTTAATTCACCCCTCCACTTT.

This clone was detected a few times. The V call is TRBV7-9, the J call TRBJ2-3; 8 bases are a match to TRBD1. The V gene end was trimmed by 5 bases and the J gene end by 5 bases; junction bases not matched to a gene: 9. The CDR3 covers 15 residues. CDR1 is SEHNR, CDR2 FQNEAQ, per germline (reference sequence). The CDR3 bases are TGTGCCAGCAGCCTCGCCAGGGGGCGCGAAGATACGCAGTATTTT. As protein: CASSLARGREDTQYF.

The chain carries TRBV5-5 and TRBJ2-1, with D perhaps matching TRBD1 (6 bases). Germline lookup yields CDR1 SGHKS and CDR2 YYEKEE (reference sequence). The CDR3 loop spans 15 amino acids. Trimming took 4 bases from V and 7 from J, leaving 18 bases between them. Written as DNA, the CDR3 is TGTGCCAGCAGCCTCACCGGGACAATACTGAATGAGCAGTTCTTC. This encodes CASSLTGTILNEQFF.

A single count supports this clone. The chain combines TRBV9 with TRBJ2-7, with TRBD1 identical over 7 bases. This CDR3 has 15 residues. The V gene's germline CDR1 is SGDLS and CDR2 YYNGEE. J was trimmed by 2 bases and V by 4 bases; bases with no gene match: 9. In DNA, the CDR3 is TGTGCCAGCAGCCTACAGACAGGGTTTACCTACGAGCAGTACTTC. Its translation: CASSLQTGFTYEQYF.

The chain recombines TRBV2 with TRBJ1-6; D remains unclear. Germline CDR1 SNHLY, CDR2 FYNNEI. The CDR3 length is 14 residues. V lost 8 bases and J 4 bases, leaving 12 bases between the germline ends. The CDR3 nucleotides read TGTGCCAGCCGGCGGCTCTCATATAATTCACCCCTCCACTTT. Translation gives CASRRLSYNSPLHF.

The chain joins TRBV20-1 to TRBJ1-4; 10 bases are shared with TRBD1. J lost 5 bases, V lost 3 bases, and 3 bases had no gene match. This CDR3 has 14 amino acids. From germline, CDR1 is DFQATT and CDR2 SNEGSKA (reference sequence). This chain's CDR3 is CSASPGQGNEKLFF. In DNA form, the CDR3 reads TGCAGTGCTAGTCCGGGACAGGGGAATGAAAAACTGTTTTTT.

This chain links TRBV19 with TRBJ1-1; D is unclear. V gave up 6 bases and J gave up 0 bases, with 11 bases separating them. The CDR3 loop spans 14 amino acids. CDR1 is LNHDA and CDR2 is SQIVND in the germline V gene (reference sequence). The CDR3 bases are TGTGCCAGTAGCCAGGAAACCATGAACACTGAAGCTTTCTTT. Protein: CASSQETMNTEAFF.

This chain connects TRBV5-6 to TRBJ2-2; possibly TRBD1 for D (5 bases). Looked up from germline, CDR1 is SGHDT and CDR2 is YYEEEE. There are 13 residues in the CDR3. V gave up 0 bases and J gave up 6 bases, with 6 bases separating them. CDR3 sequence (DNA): TGTGCCAGCAGCTTGGTACAGGCCGGGGAGCTGTTTTTT. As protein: CASSLVQAGELFF. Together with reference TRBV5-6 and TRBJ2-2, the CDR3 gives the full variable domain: DAGVTQSPTHLIKTRGQQVTLRCSPKSGHDTVSWYQQALGQGPQFIFQYYEEEERQRGNFPDRFSGHQFPNYSSELNVNALLLGDSALYLCASSLVQAGELFFGEGSRLTVL.

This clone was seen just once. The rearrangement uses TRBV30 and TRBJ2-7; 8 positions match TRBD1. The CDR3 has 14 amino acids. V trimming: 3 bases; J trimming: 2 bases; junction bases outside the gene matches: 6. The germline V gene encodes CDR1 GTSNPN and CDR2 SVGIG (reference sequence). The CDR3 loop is CAWRIRGPAYEQYF. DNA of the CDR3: TGTGCCTGGAGGATCAGGGGGCCGGCCTACGAGCAGTACTTC. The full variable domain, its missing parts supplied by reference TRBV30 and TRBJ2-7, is SQTIHQWPATLVQPVGSPLSLECTVEGTSNPNLYWYRQAAGRGLQLLFYSVGIGQISSEVPQNLSASRPQDRQFILSSKKLLLSDSGFYLCAWRIRGPAYEQYFGPGTRLTVT.

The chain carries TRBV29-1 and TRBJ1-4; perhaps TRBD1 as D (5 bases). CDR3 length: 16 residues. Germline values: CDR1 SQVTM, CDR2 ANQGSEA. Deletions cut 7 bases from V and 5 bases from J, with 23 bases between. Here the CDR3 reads CSAIIIGRGKNEKLFF. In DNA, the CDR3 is TGCAGCGCTATTATCATTGGAAGGGGAAAGAATGAAAAACTGTTTTTT. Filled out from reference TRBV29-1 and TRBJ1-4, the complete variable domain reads SAVISQKPSRDICQRGTSLTIQCQVDSQVTMMFWYRQQPGQSLTLIATANQGSEATYESGFVIDKFPISRPNLTFSTLTVSNMSPEDSSIYLCSAIIIGRGKNEKLFFGSGTQLSVL.

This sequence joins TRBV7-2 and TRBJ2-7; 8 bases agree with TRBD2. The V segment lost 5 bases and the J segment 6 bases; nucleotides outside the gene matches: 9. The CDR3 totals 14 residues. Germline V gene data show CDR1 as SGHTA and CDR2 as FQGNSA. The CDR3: CASSPQRGWSEQYF. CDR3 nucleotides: TGTGCCAGCAGCCCTCAGCGGGGGTGGAGCGAGCAGTACTTC.

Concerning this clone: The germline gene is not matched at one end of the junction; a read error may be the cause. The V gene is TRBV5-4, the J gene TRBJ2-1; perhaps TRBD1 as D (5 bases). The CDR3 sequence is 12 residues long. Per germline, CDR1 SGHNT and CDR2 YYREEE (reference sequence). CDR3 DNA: TGTGCCAGCAGCTTCAGTCAGGGATATCGGATCTTC. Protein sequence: CASSFSQGYRIF. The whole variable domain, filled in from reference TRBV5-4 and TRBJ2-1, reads ETGVTQSPTHLIKTRGQQVTLRCSSQSGHNTVSWYQQALGQGPQFIFQYYREEENGRGNFPPRFSGLQFPNYSSELNVNALELDDSALYLCASSFSQGYRIFGPGTRLTVL.

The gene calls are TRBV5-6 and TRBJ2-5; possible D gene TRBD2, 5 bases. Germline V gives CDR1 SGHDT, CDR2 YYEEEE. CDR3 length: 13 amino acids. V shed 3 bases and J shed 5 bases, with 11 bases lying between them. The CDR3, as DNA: TGTGCCAGCAGCTGGGAGAGGGTTGAGACCCAGTACTTC. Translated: CASSWERVETQYF. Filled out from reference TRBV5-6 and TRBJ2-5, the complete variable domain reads DAGVTQSPTHLIKTRGQQVTLRCSPKSGHDTVSWYQQALGQGPQFIFQYYEEEERQRGNFPDRFSGHQFPNYSSELNVNALLLGDSALYLCASSWERVETQYFGPGTRLLVL.

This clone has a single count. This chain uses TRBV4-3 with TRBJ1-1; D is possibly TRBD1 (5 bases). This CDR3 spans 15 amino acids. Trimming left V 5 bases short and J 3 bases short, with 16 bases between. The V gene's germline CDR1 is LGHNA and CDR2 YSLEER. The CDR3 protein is CASSVRQMQDTEAFF. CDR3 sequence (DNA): TGCGCCAGCAGCGTCCGACAGATGCAAGACACTGAAGCTTTCTTT.

CDR3 amino acids: CASSEFVSSGANVLTF. The CDR3 nucleotides read TGTGCCAGCAGTGAATTTGTCAGCTCTGGGGCCAACGTCCTGACTTTC. The chain recombines TRBV6-1 with TRBJ2-6, with D unresolved. V lost 2 bases and J lost 0, with 8 bases in between. The CDR3 is 16 residues long. Germline loops: CDR1 MNHNS, CDR2 SASEGT.

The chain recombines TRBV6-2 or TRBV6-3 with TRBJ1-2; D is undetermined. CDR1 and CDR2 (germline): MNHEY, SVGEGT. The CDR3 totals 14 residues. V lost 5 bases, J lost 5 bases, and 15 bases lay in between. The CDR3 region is CASSALPRGYGYTF. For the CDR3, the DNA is TGTGCCAGCAGTGCCTTACCTCGCGGTTATGGCTACACCTTC.

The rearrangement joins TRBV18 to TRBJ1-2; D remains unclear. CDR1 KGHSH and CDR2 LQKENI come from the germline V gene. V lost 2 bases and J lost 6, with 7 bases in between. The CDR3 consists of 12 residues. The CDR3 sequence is CASSPDTDGYTF. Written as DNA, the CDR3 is TGTGCCAGCTCACCAGATACCGATGGCTACACCTTC. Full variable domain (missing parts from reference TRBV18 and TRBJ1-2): NAGVMQNPRHLVRRRGQEARLRCSPMKGHSHVYWYRQLPEEGLKFMVYLQKENIIDESGMPKERFSAEFPKEGPSILRIQQVVRGDSAAYFCASSPDTDGYTFGSGTRLTVV.

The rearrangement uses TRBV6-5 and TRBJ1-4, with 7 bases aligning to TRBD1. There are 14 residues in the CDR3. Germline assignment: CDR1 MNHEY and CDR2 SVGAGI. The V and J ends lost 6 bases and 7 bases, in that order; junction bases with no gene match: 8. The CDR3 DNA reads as TGTGCCAGCAGATCCAGGGGGGCTGTTGAAAAACTGTTTTTT. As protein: CASRSRGAVEKLFF.